This TCR beta chain stems from a study of T cell responses to AZD1222 COVID-19 vaccine. Study-level points and caveats: Donor demographics were predominantly white British with a female majority; clonal diversity may be underestimated.

TCRdb's copy holds only in-frame clones and misses some; the assay was immunoSEQ multiplex PCR. The sample holds some 180,000 clones, 70% to 90% seen once. V lost 4 bases and J lost 0, with 16 bases in between. Germline V CDR1 and CDR2: MDHEN, SYDVKM. The CDR3 consists of 17 residues. Of note for this clone: Antigen specificity is unknown.

Sequencing was performed on peripheral blood, taken on day 0 of AZD1222 vaccination. The chain is built from TRBV28 and TRBJ2-1; no definite D call. The clonotype originates from an adult in good health. The CDR3 sequence: CASSSPPGRSSYNEQFF. The CDR3 DNA reads as TGTGCCAGCAGTTCCCCCCCGGGCAGGAGCTCCTACAATGAGCAGTTCTTC.